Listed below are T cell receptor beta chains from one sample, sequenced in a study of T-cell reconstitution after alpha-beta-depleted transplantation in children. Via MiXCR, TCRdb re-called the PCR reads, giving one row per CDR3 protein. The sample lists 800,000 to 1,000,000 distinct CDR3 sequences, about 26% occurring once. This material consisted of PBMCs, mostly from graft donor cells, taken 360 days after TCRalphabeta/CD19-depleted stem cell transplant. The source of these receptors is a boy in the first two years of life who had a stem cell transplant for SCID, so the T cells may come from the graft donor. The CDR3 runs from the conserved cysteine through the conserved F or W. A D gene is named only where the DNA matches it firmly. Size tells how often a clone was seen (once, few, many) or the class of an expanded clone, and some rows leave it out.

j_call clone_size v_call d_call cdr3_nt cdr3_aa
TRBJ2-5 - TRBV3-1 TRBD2 TGTGCCAGCAGCCAAGATAGGCTAGCGGGGGTCAGTGTAGAGACCCAGTACTTC CASSQDRLAGVSVETQYF
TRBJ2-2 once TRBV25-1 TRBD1 TGTGCCAGCAGTTCTTCCGGACAGGGGACTGCCGGGGAGCTGTTTTTT CASSSSGQGTAGELFF
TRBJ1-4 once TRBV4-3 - TGCGCCAGCAGCGAAGGAACCACTTTGACCTCCACAACTAATGAAAAACTGTTTTTT CASSEGTTLTSTTNEKLFF
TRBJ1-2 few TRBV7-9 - TGTGCCAGCAGCCCGGGACCGGAGTATGGCTACACCTTC CASSPGPEYGYTF
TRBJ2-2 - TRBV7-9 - TGTGCCAGCATACAGACACATACGAACACCGGGGAGCTGTTTTTT CASIQTHTNTGELFF
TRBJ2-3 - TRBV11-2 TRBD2 TGTGCCAGCAGCCAGGGTAGCGGGGGGCCCACAGATACGCAGTATTTT CASSQGSGGPTDTQYF
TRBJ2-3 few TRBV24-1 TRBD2 TGTGCCACCGGGAGGGTTGATAGCCACACAGATACGCAGTATTTT CATGRVDSHTDTQYF
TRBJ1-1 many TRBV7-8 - TGTGCCAGCAGCTTAGAACCACAGTTAGAAGCTTTCTTT CASSLEPQLEAFF
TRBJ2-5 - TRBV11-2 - TGTGCCAGCAGCTTCACAGCAGACGTGGAGACCCAGTACTTC CASSFTADVETQYF
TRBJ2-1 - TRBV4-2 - TGTGCCAGCAGCCTAGAAGCCAGTTTGAATGAGCAGTTCTTC CASSLEASLNEQFF
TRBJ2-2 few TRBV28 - TGTGCCAGCAGTCCACCCCACCCGAACACCGGGGAGCTGTTTTTT CASSPPHPNTGELFF
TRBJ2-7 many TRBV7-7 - TGTGCCAGCAGCTTAGGGGCCGACTACGAGCAGTACTTC CASSLGADYEQYF
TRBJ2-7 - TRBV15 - TGTGCCACCAGCAAGACCATGACACAAAAAGCCTACGAGCAGTACTTC CATSKTMTQKAYEQYF
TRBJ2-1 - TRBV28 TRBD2 TGTGCCAGCAGCTCGGGAGTAATGGCCGGGGGGGAGCAGTTCTTC CASSSGVMAGGEQFF
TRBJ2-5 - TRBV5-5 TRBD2 TGTGCCAGCAGCTTGGGGTGGGGGGGTATTGTTCCCCAGTACTTC CASSLGWGGIVPQYF
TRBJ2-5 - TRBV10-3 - TGTGCCATCAGTTGGGGAGAGACCCAGTACTTC CAISWGETQYF
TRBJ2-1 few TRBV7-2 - TGTGCCAGCAGCTTAGCGGGGGGCGTAGAGCAGTTCTTC CASSLAGGVEQFF
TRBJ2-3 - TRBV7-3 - TGTGCCAGCAGCTCGGGCGCGAGCCCAGGGGATACGCAGTATTTT CASSSGASPGDTQYF
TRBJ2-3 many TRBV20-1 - TGCAGTGCTAGAGAAGTTTTTACAGATACGCAGTATTTT CSAREVFTDTQYF
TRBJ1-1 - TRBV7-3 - TGTGCCAGCAGCGTAACGGGGCGGGTCACTGAAGCTTTCTTT CASSVTGRVTEAFF
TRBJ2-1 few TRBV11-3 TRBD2 TGTGCCAGCAGCTTAGGAGCGGGGGGTTTTAATGAGCAGTTCTTC CASSLGAGGFNEQFF
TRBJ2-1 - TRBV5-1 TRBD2 TGCGCCAGCAGCCCCGGGACTAGCAGATACGATGAGCAGTTCTTC CASSPGTSRYDEQFF
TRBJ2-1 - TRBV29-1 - TGCAGCGTTGCGGGCAGGGCCTACAATGAGCAGTTCTTC CSVAGRAYNEQFF
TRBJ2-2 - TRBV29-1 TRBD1 TGCAGCGGACAGGGCGGCACCGGGGAGCTGTTTTTT CSGQGGTGELFF